This T cell receptor (beta chain) was documented in a study of breast tumors, draining lymph nodes, adjacent tissues. CDR1 and CDR2 from the germline V gene are ENHRY and SYGVKD. V was pared by 7 bases and J by 6 bases, with 18 bases between. The CDR3 spans 14 residues. Points on this clonotype: Its antigen is currently unknown.

Overall study results and limits: Findings are consistent with lymph node origin and intratumoral expansion of most tumor T cells.

One entry per CDR3 protein, called by TCRdb with MiXCR from the multiplex PCR reads. The table includes some 16,000 distinct CDR3 sequences, roughly 52% detected once. The clonotype was recovered from a female donor with breast cancer. Some clones in this sample may be carry-over from other donors' samples. This chain connects TRBV10-3 to TRBJ1-2, with D possibly TRBD1 on 5 matching bases. The sample taken for sequencing was tumor-adjacent breast tissue. The DNA of the CDR3 is TGTGCCATCACCCCACGGGGGGAGTCGGATGGCTACACCTTC. This gives the protein CAITPRGESDGYTF.